The 5 T cell receptor beta chains below were found in one sample sequenced in a study of blood T cell repertoires in COVID-19. Assay: immunoSEQ multiplex PCR; the TCRdb copy retains only in-frame clones and omits some. This sample has tens of thousands of clones, with around 81% found just once. Sequencing was done on a sample of peripheral blood. These receptors all come from an elderly man with acute or convalescent COVID-19.

CDR3 nucleotide sequence: TGTGCCAGCAGCCCAGCCGGGACTAGCGGGAGAGATGAGCAGTTCTTC. Residues: CASSPAGTSGRDEQFF. The chain combines TRBV7-2 with TRBJ2-1; 14 bases match TRBD2. The V gene end was trimmed by 5 bases and the J gene end by 8 bases; junction bases not matched to a gene: 8. The CDR3 has 16 amino acids. From germline, CDR1 is SGHTA and CDR2 FQGNSA.

V usage is TRBV5-1 and J usage is TRBJ1-1, with D possibly being TRBD1 (6 bases). This CDR3 spans 16 amino acids. Germline V gene sequence: CDR1 SGHRS, CDR2 YFSETQ. V gave up 4 bases and J gave up 4 bases, with 20 bases separating them. CDR3 coding DNA: TGCGCCAGCAGCCCGACCCCAACAGGGCAGGGCACTGAAGCTTTCTTT. As protein: CASSPTPTGQGTEAFF. Looking up the rest from reference TRBV5-1 and TRBJ1-1 gives the full variable domain: KAGVTQTPRYLIKTRGQQVTLSCSPISGHRSVSWYQQTPGQGLQFLFEYFSETQRNKGNFPGRFSGRQFSNSRSEMNVSTLELGDSALYLCASSPTPTGQGTEAFFGQGTRLTVV.

The chain employs TRBV4-1 and TRBJ1-1, with 7 bases matching TRBD1. Germline V gene data show CDR1 as MGHRA and CDR2 as YSYEKL. The trim removed 4 bases at V and 0 bases at J, leaving 5 bases unmatched. CDR3 length equals 15 residues. The CDR3 sequence: CASSRNRGLNTEAFF. In nucleotides, the CDR3 is TGCGCCAGCAGCCGAAACAGGGGACTGAACACTGAAGCTTTCTTT.

The table lists this clone with a few counts. The V call is TRBV7-3, the J call TRBJ2-2; D call uncertain. Germline V gene data show CDR1 as SGHTA and CDR2 as FQGTGA. V lost 2 bases, J lost 2 bases, and 6 bases lay in between. This CDR3 is built from 14 residues. CDR3 loop: CASSLGVNTGELFF. Here the CDR3 DNA reads TGTGCCAGCAGCTTAGGAGTAAACACCGGGGAGCTGTTTTTT.

The rearrangement links TRBV18 to TRBJ1-3, with a tentative D call TRBD1 (6 bases). Germline lookup yields CDR1 KGHSH and CDR2 LQKENI. Trimming left V 3 bases short and J 1 base short, with 10 bases between. The CDR3 has 15 amino acids. The CDR3 is CASSPDRGSGNTIYF. The CDR3 region has the DNA TGTGCCAGCTCACCCGATAGGGGGTCTGGAAACACCATATATTTT.